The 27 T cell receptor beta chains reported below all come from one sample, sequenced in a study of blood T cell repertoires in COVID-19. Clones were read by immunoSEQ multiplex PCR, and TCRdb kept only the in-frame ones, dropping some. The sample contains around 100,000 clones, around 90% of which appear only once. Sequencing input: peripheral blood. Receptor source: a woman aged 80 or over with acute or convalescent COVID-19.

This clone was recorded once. The CDR3 spells CAWSEQTGSQPQHF. For the CDR3, the DNA is TGTGCCTGGAGTGAACAGACAGGGTCCCAGCCCCAGCATTTT. This chain links TRBV30 with TRBJ1-5, with 7 bases that match TRBD1. Germline CDR1 GTSNPN, CDR2 SVGIG (reference sequence). J was trimmed by 7 bases and V by 1 base; bases with no gene match: 7. This CDR3 has 14 residues.

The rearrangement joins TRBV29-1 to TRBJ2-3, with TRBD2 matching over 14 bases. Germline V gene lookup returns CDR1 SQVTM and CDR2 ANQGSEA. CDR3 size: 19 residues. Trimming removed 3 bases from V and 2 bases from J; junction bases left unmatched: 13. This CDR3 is CSVDMGTSGGSSLTDTQYF. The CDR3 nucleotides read TGCAGCGTTGATATGGGGACTAGCGGGGGCTCATCTCTCACAGATACGCAGTATTTT.

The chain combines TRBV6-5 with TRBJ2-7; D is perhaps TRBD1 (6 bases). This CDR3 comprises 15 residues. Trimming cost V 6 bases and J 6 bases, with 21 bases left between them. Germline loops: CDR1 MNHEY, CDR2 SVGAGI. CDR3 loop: CASRETGLEVSEQYF. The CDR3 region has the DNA TGTGCCAGCAGGGAGACAGGACTTGAGGTGAGCGAGCAGTACTTC.

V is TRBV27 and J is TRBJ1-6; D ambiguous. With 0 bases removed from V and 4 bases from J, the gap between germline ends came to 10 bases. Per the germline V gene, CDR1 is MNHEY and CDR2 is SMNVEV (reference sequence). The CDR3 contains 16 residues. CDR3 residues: CASSLSYGSYNSPLHF. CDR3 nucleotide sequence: TGTGCCAGCAGTTTATCGTACGGTTCTTATAATTCACCCCTCCACTTT.

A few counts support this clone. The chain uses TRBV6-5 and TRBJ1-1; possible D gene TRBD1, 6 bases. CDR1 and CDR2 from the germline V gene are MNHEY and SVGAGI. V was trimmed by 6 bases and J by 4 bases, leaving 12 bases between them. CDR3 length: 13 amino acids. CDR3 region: CASSPPGATEAFF. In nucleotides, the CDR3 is TGTGCCAGCAGCCCCCCAGGGGCCACTGAAGCTTTCTTT.

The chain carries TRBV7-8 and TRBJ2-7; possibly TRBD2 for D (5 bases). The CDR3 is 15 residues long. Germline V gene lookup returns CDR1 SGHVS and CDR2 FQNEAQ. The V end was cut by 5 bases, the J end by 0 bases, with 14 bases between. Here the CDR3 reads CASSPTTGSSYEQYF. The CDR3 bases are TGTGCCAGCAGCCCAACGACGGGAAGCTCCTACGAGCAGTACTTC.

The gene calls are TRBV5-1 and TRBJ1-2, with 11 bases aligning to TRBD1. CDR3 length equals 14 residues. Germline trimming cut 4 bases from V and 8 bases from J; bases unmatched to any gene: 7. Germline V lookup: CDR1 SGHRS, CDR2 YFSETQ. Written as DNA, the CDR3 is TGCGCCAGCAGCCAGGGACAGGGGGTTGGAGGCTACACCTTC. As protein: CASSQGQGVGGYTF.

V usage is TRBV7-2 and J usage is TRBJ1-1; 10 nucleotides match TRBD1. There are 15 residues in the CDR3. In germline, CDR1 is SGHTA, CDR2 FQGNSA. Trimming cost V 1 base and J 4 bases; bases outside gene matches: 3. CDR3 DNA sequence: TGTGCCAGCAGCTTAGGGACAGGGGGGAGCACTGAAGCTTTCTTT. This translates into CASSLGTGGSTEAFF.

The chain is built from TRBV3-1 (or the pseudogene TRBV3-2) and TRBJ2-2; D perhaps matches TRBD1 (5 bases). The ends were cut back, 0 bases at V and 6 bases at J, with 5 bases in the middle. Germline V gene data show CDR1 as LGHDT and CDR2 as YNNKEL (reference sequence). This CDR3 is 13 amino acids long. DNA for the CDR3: TGTGCCAGCAGCCAAGACAGGGCCGGGGAGCTGTTTTTT. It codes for CASSQDRAGELFF.

The CDR3 DNA is TGTGCCTGGAGTGGGCCCTGGGGCCTAGATTCACCCCTCCACTTT. Translating it yields CAWSGPWGLDSPLHF. V gene TRBV30 combines with J gene TRBJ1-6; D might be TRBD1 (5 bases). The germline CDR1 and CDR2 sequences are GTSNPN and SVGIG (reference sequence). Trimming shortened V by 1 base and J by 8 bases, and 15 bases separated the two germline ends. CDR3 size: 15 residues.

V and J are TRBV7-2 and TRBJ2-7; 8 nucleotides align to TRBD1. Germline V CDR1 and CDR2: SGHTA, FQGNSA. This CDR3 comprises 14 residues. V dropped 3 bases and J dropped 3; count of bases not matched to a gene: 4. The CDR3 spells CASSFDRGNYEQYF. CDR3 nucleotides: TGTGCCAGCAGCTTCGACAGGGGAAACTACGAGCAGTACTTC.

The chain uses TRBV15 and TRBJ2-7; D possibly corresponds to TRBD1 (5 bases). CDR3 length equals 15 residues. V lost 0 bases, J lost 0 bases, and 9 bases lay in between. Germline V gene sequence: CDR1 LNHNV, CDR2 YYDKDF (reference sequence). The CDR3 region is CATSRDGQGSYEQYF. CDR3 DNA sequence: TGTGCCACCAGCAGAGATGGGCAGGGCTCCTACGAGCAGTACTTC.

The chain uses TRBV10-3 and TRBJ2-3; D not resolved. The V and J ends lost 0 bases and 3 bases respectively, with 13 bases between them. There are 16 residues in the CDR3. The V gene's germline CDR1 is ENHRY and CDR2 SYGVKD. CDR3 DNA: TGTGCCATCAGTGAGTCCACTACCCCTAGGACAGATACGCAGTATTTT. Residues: CAISESTTPRTDTQYF.

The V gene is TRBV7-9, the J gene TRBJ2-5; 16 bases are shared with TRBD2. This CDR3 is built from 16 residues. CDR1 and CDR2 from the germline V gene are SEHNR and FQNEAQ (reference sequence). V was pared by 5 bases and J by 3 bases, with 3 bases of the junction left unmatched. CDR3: CASSPGTSGGEETQYF. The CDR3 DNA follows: TGTGCCAGCAGCCCAGGGACTAGCGGGGGGGAAGAGACCCAGTACTTC. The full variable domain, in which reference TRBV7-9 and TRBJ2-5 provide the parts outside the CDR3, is DTGVSQNPRHKITKRGQNVTFRCDPISEHNRLYWYRQTLGQGPEFLTYFQNEAQLEKSRLLSDRFSAERPKGSFSTLEIQRTEQGDSAMYLCASSPGTSGGEETQYFGPGTRLLVL.

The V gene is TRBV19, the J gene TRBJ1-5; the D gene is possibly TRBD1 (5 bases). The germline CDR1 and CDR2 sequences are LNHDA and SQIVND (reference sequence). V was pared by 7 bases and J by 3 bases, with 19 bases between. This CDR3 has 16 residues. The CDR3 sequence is CASTPQPRDFNQPQHF. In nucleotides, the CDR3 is TGTGCCAGTACCCCCCAGCCCCGGGACTTCAATCAGCCCCAGCATTTT.

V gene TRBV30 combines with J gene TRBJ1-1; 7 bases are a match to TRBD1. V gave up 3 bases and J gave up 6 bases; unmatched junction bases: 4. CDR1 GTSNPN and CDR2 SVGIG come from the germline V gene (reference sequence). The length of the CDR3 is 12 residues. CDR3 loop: CAWRRQGPEAFF. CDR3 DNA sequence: TGTGCCTGGAGGAGACAGGGCCCTGAAGCTTTCTTT.

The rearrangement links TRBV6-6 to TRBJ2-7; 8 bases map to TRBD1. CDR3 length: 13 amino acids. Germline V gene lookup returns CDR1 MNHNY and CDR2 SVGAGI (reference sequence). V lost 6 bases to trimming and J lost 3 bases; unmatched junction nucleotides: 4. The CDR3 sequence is CASSRGQGYEQYF. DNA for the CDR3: TGTGCCAGCAGCCGTGGACAGGGCTACGAGCAGTACTTC.

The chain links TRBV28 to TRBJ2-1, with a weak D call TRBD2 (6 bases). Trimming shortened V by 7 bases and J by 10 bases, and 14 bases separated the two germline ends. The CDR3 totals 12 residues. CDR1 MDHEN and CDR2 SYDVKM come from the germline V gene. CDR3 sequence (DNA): TGTGCCAGCACCGCCGGGGGTCGAGAGCAGTTCTTC. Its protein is CASTAGGREQFF. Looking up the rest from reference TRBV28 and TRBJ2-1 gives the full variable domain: DVKVTQSSRYLVKRTGEKVFLECVQDMDHENMFWYRQDPGLGLRLIYFSYDVKMKEKGDIPEGYSVSREKKERFSLILESASTNQTSMYLCASTAGGREQFFGPGTRLTVL.

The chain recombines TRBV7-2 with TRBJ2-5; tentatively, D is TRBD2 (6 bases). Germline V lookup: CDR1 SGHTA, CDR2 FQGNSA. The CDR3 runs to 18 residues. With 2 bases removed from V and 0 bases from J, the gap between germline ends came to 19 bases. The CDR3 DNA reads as TGTGCCAGCAGCTTAAGGGGTGATATGGGCGGGAACCAAGAGACCCAGTACTTC. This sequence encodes CASSLRGDMGGNQETQYF.

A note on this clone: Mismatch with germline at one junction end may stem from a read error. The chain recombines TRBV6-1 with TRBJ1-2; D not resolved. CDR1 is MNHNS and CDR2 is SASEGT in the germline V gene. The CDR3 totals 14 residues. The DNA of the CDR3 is TGTGCCAGCGGTGACCAACAGTGGAACTATGGCTACACCTTC. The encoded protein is CASGDQQWNYGYTF.

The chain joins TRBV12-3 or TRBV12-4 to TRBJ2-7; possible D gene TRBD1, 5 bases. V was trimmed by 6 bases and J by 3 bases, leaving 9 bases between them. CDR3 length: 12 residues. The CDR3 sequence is CASSPDSYEQYF. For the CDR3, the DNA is TGTGCCAGCAGCCCAGACAGCTACGAGCAGTACTTC.

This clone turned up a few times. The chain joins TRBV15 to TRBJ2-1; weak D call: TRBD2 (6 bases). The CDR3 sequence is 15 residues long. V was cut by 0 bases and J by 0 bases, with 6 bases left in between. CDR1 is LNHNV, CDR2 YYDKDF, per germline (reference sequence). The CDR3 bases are TGTGCCACCAGCAGAGAGCGGGGCTCCTACAATGAGCAGTTCTTC. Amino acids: CATSRERGSYNEQFF.

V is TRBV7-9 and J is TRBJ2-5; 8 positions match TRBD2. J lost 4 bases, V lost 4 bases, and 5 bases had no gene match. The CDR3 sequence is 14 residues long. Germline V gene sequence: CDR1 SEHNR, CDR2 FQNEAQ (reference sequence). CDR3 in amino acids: CASSSFAGGETQYF. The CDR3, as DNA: TGTGCCAGCAGCTCGTTCGCGGGAGGAGAGACCCAGTACTTC.

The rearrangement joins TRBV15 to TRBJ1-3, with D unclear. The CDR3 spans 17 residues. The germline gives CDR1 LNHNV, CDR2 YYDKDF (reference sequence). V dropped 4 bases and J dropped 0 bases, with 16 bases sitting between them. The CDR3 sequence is CATSNARADSSGNTIYF. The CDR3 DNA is TGTGCCACCAGCAACGCGAGGGCGGATTCCTCTGGAAACACCATATATTTT.

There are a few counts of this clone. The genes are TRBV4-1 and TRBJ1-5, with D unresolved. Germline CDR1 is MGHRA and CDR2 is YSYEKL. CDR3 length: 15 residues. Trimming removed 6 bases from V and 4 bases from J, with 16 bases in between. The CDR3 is CASSLANDGNQPQHF. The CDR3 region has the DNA TGCGCCAGCAGTCTCGCGAACGACGGGAATCAGCCCCAGCATTTT.

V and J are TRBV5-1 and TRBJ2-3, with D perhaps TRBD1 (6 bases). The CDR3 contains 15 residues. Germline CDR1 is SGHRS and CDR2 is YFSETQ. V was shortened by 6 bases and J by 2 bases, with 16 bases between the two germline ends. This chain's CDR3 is CASTMGAGYTDTQYF. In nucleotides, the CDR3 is TGCGCCAGCACTATGGGGGCAGGCTACACAGATACGCAGTATTTT.

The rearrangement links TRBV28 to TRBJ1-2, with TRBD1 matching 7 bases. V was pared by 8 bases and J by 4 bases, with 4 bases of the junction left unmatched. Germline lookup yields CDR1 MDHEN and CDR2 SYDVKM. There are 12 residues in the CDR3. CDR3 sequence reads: CASGQGGYGYTF. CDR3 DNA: TGTGCCAGCGGGCAGGGGGGCTATGGCTACACCTTC.